The 26 T cell receptor beta chains listed next were all sequenced from one sample in a study of blood T cell repertoires in COVID-19. TCRdb's copy holds only in-frame clones and misses some; the assay was immunoSEQ multiplex PCR. Among 260,000 or so clones, approximately 90% were seen once, and the ten largest hold roughly 1.2%. Sequenced sample: PBMCs or T cells enriched from blood (not recorded which). Receptors were obtained from a woman aged 40 to 50 with acute COVID-19.

The V and J genes are TRBV5-1 and TRBJ1-1, with a possible D match to TRBD1 (5 bases). The ends were cut back, 0 bases at V and 5 bases at J, with 20 bases in the middle. The CDR3 has 17 amino acids. Germline V gene lookup returns CDR1 SGHRS and CDR2 YFSETQ. In DNA, the CDR3 is TGCGCCAGCAGCTTGGAGCAGGGTCGCTACTCTAGGACTGAAGCTTTCTTT. Protein sequence: CASSLEQGRYSRTEAFF.

In DNA form, the CDR3 reads TGTGCCAGCAGTGACTCGATAGGGGAGGGGTTTGCTGGAAACACCATATATTTT. This codes for CASSDSIGEGFAGNTIYF. The rearrangement joins TRBV6-4 to TRBJ1-3; D may be TRBD1 (5 bases). The V gene's germline CDR1 is MRHNA and CDR2 SNTAGT. This CDR3 is 18 amino acids long. Trimming removed 0 bases at V and 2 bases at J, with 17 bases between.

The chain couples TRBV29-1 to TRBJ2-1; TRBD2 matches at 8 bases. The CDR3 has 14 residues. The germline CDR1 and CDR2 sequences are SQVTM and ANQGSEA. V lost 6 bases to trimming and J lost 5 bases; unmatched junction nucleotides: 9. CDR3 sequence: CSVKGGTRDNEQFF. The CDR3, as DNA: TGCAGCGTCAAGGGGGGGACTAGGGACAATGAGCAGTTCTTC.

This rearrangement joins TRBV28 to TRBJ2-3; 7 nucleotides line up with TRBD2. V was pared by 4 bases and J by 5 bases, with 6 bases of the junction left unmatched. Germline CDR1 reads MDHEN; CDR2 reads SYDVKM. The CDR3 has 14 amino acids. CDR3 region: CASSSPLAVDTQYF. The CDR3 DNA follows: TGTGCCAGCAGTTCACCCCTAGCGGTAGATACGCAGTATTTT.

This chain connects TRBV30 to TRBJ1-1, with TRBD1 matching over 12 bases. With V trimmed by 3 bases and J by 5 bases, 10 bases remained unmatched. The CDR3 length is 16 residues. Germline values: CDR1 GTSNPN, CDR2 SVGIG (reference sequence). The chain's CDR3 is CAWRGWGQGAGTEAFF. CDR3 in DNA: TGTGCCTGGAGGGGATGGGGACAGGGGGCTGGAACTGAAGCTTTCTTT. Supplemented by reference TRBV30 and TRBJ1-1, the full variable domain reads SQTIHQWPATLVQPVGSPLSLECTVEGTSNPNLYWYRQAAGRGLQLLFYSVGIGQISSEVPQNLSASRPQDRQFILSSKKLLLSDSGFYLCAWRGWGQGAGTEAFFGQGTRLTVV.

This clone was seen only a few times. The V call is TRBV29-1, the J call TRBJ2-1; 7 bases agree with TRBD2. Losses at the gene ends were 3 bases for V and 6 bases for J; bases not matched to a gene: 8. Looked up from germline, CDR1 is SQVTM and CDR2 is ANQGSEA. There are 14 residues in the CDR3. The CDR3 region has the DNA TGCAGCGTTGAGCCCAGCGGGACGTTCAATGAGCAGTTCTTC. Translating it yields CSVEPSGTFNEQFF.

The chain couples TRBV4-2 to TRBJ2-7, with 8 bases lining up with TRBD1. The junction had 6 bases not matched to a gene; V was cut back by 1 base and J by 4 bases. CDR1 and CDR2 from the germline V gene are LGHNA and YNFKEQ. The CDR3 is 15 residues long. The CDR3 loop reads CASSQGQGAFYEQYF. The CDR3 DNA sequence: TGTGCCAGCAGCCAAGGCCAGGGGGCTTTTTACGAGCAGTACTTC.

The V call is TRBV18, the J call TRBJ1-1; 9 bases line up with TRBD1. The junction had 5 bases not matched to a gene; V was cut back by 5 bases and J by 4 bases. The CDR3 is made up of 14 amino acids. CDR1 is KGHSH and CDR2 is LQKENI in the germline V gene. The CDR3 DNA reads as TGTGCCAGCTCATACGGACAGGGGAGCACTGAAGCTTTCTTT. Translating gives CASSYGQGSTEAFF.

The gene calls are TRBV3-1 (or the pseudogene TRBV3-2) and TRBJ2-1; TRBD2 is a possible D gene (6 bases). The CDR3 loop spans 15 amino acids. CDR1 and CDR2 (germline): LGHDT, YNNKEL (reference sequence). V lost 0 bases to trimming and J lost 4 bases, with 10 bases between them. This CDR3 is CASSQESGSYNEQFF. CDR3 DNA sequence: TGTGCCAGCAGCCAAGAGAGCGGGTCGTACAATGAGCAGTTCTTC.

This clone was counted a few times. The V gene is TRBV9, the J gene TRBJ1-3, with D hard to call. The ends were cut back, 0 bases at V and 0 bases at J, with 7 bases in the middle. There are 15 residues in the CDR3. CDR1 and CDR2 (germline): SGDLS, YYNGEE. DNA for the CDR3: TGTGCCAGCAGCGTAGACGTCGGCTCTGGAAACACCATATATTTT. Translating it yields CASSVDVGSGNTIYF.

The chain is built from TRBV7-2 and TRBJ2-2, with 8 nucleotides matching TRBD1. Germline V gives CDR1 SGHTA, CDR2 FQGNSA. Trimming took 7 bases from V and 6 from J; bases not matched to a gene: 10. This CDR3 is 15 amino acids long. The CDR3 DNA reads as TGTGCCAGCACCACCCGACAGGGGATGGCCGGGGAGCTGTTTTTT. It yields the protein CASTTRQGMAGELFF.

This clone was detected once. The genes are TRBV5-4 and TRBJ2-7; 7 nucleotides align to TRBD2. This CDR3 comprises 15 residues. Germline V CDR1 and CDR2: SGHNT, YYREEE (reference sequence). V was pared by 2 bases and J by 3 bases, with 8 bases of the junction left unmatched. The CDR3 nucleotides read TGTGCCAGCAGCTTAGAGGGCGGGAGAGACTACGAGCAGTACTTC. Protein: CASSLEGGRDYEQYF.

The gene calls are TRBV10-3 and TRBJ1-2; 7 bases fit TRBD1. The V segment lost 3 bases and the J segment 2 bases; nucleotides outside the gene matches: 3. This CDR3 contains 14 residues. Germline V gene sequence: CDR1 ENHRY, CDR2 SYGVKD. For the CDR3, the DNA is TGTGCCATCAGTGACGGGACAGTAAACTATGGCTACACCTTC. Translation: CAISDGTVNYGYTF.

This chain joins TRBV4-1 and TRBJ1-4; 11 bases line up with TRBD1. Looked up from germline, CDR1 is MGHRA and CDR2 is YSYEKL. J lost 7 bases, V lost 0 bases, and 1 base had no gene match. CDR3 size: 15 residues. CDR3 residues: CASSQDGTGGEKLFF. In DNA, the CDR3 is TGCGCCAGCAGCCAAGATGGGACAGGGGGTGAAAAACTGTTTTTT.

The genes are TRBV7-9 and TRBJ2-2; 8 nucleotides match TRBD1. The germline V gene encodes CDR1 SEHNR and CDR2 FQNEAQ (reference sequence). The junction had 9 bases not matched to a gene; V was cut back by 4 bases and J by 2 bases. CDR3 size: 17 residues. The CDR3 nucleotides read TGTGCCAGCAGCTGGGAACCGGGACAGGTCAACACCGGGGAGCTGTTTTTT. Translation gives CASSWEPGQVNTGELFF. Looking up the rest from reference TRBV7-9 and TRBJ2-2 gives the full variable domain: DTGVSQNPRHKITKRGQNVTFRCDPISEHNRLYWYRQTLGQGPEFLTYFQNEAQLEKSRLLSDRFSAERPKGSFSTLEIQRTEQGDSAMYLCASSWEPGQVNTGELFFGEGSRLTVL.

This chain joins TRBV7-2 and TRBJ2-2; D is perhaps TRBD1 (5 bases). This CDR3 is 14 amino acids long. Looked up from germline, CDR1 is SGHTA and CDR2 is FQGNSA. Trimming took off 7 bases at V and 3 bases at J, with 12 bases between the two ends. The CDR3 loop is CASTSRGYTGELFF. The CDR3 DNA follows: TGTGCCAGCACCTCAAGGGGATACACCGGGGAGCTGTTTTTT.

The chain links TRBV9 to TRBJ1-1; D is possibly TRBD1 (5 bases). V was shortened by 6 bases and J by 1 base, with 10 bases between the two germline ends. CDR1 and CDR2 (germline): SGDLS, YYNGEE. CDR3 length equals 13 residues. The CDR3 nucleotides are TGTGCCAGCACAAGTCAGGGGAACACTGAAGCTTTCTTT. Its translation: CASTSQGNTEAFF.

V usage is TRBV9 and J usage is TRBJ1-1, with TRBD1 matching over 7 bases. Germline trimming cut 7 bases from V and 4 bases from J; bases unmatched to any gene: 13. From germline, CDR1 is SGDLS and CDR2 YYNGEE. The CDR3 is 15 residues long. The chain's CDR3 is CASCDDDGDSTEAFF. The CDR3 DNA reads as TGTGCCAGCTGTGACGATGACGGGGACAGCACTGAAGCTTTCTTT.

This clone was picked up a small number of times. The chain carries TRBV5-4 and TRBJ2-2; TRBD2 agrees at 10 bases. The CDR3 totals 16 residues. Germline CDR1 is SGHNT and CDR2 is YYREEE (reference sequence). J was trimmed by 7 bases and V by 3 bases; bases with no gene match: 9. The DNA of the CDR3 is TGTGCCAGCAGCTGGACGGGACTAGCGTTAGGCGGGGAGCTGTTTTTT. Its translation: CASSWTGLALGGELFF.

The J gene is TRBJ1-2, the V gene TRBV19, with D perhaps matching TRBD1 (5 bases). The CDR3 extends over 17 amino acids. Germline V gene data show CDR1 as LNHDA and CDR2 as SQIVND (reference sequence). V was clipped by 5 bases and J by 4 bases, with 23 bases between them. CDR3 DNA sequence: TGTGCCAGTAGTCTAATAGGGGAACCCGGACGAATCTATGGCTACACCTTC. Translating gives CASSLIGEPGRIYGYTF.

The chain recombines TRBV5-1 with TRBJ1-4; 9 bases line up with TRBD1. The length of the CDR3 is 15 residues. The V gene's germline CDR1 is SGHRS and CDR2 YFSETQ. Trimming removed 0 bases from V and 7 bases from J; junction bases left unmatched: 4. CDR3 sequence (DNA): TGCGCCAGCAGCTTGGGGGACAGGGAGAGTGAAAAACTGTTTTTT. It translates to CASSLGDRESEKLFF.

This clone showed up just once. The chain is built from TRBV15 and TRBJ2-7; possibly TRBD2 for D (6 bases). CDR3 length: 15 amino acids. Trimming left V 1 base short and J 3 bases short, with 13 bases between. From germline, CDR1 is LNHNV and CDR2 YYDKDF (reference sequence). CDR3 in amino acids: CATSRGGGVDYEQYF. CDR3 DNA: TGTGCCACCAGCAGAGGAGGCGGGGTGGACTACGAGCAGTACTTC. Complete variable domain (other parts from reference TRBV15 and TRBJ2-7): DAMVIQNPRYQVTQFGKPVTLSCSQTLNHNVMYWYQQKSSQAPKLLFHYYDKDFNNEADTPDNFQSRRPNTSFCFLDIRSPGLGDTAMYLCATSRGGGVDYEQYFGPGTRLTVT.

The chain combines TRBV19 with TRBJ1-5; D possibly corresponds to TRBD1 (6 bases). This CDR3 has 14 residues. Trimming cost V 4 bases and J 11 bases, with 18 bases left between them. The V gene's germline CDR1 is LNHDA and CDR2 SQIVND (reference sequence). DNA for the CDR3: TGTGCCAGTAGTACGAGCCTGACAGGTCTGTCCCAGCATTTT. Protein product: CASSTSLTGLSQHF.

The V and J genes are TRBV27 and TRBJ1-2; possible D gene TRBD1, 5 bases. Germline CDR1 reads MNHEY; CDR2 reads SMNVEV (reference sequence). With 3 bases removed from V and 4 bases from J, the gap between germline ends came to 12 bases. The length of the CDR3 is 14 residues. The CDR3 reads CASSFQGYGYGYTF. In nucleotides, the CDR3 is TGTGCCAGCAGTTTTCAGGGTTACGGCTATGGCTACACCTTC.

This clone was picked up one time. The chain joins TRBV7-3 to TRBJ1-1, with a tentative D call TRBD1 (6 bases). The CDR3 consists of 17 residues. Per the germline V gene, CDR1 is SGHTA and CDR2 is FQGTGA. Trimming took 2 bases from V and 0 from J, leaving 16 bases between them. CDR3 protein: CASSLHMSTGMNTEAFF. DNA of the CDR3: TGTGCCAGCAGCTTACATATGTCGACAGGAATGAACACTGAAGCTTTCTTT.

The V and J genes are TRBV29-1 and TRBJ2-5, with TRBD2 matching 8 bases. V gave up 6 bases and J gave up 1 base; unmatched junction bases: 10. Germline CDR1 reads SQVTM; CDR2 reads ANQGSEA. This CDR3 is 15 amino acids long. Here the CDR3 reads CSVGPVSGTQETQYF. The CDR3 DNA is TGCAGCGTCGGACCGGTTAGCGGGACCCAAGAGACCCAGTACTTC.